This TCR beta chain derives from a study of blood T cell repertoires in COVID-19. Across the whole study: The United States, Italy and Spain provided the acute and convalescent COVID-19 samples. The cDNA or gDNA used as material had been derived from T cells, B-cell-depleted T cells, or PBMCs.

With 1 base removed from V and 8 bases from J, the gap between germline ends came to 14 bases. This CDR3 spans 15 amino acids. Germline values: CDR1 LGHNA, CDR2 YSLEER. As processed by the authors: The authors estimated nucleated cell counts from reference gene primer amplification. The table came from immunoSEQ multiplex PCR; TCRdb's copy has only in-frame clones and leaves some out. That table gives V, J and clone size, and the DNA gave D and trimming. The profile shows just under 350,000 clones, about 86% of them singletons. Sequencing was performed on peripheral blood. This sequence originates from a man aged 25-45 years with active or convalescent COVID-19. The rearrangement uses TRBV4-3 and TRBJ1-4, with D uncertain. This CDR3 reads CASSQVVQVEEKLFF. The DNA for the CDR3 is TGCGCCAGCAGCCAAGTGGTTCAAGTTGAGGAAAAACTGTTTTTT.